The clone carrying this T cell receptor (beta chain) was seen only a few times. This sample was included in a study of CDR3 diversity in severe acne. Using its own MiXCR run on the PCR reads, TCRdb lists one record per CDR3 protein. Of around 85,000 distinct CDR3 sequences detected, approximately 54% appear once; the ten largest clones hold about 9.9%. The CDR3 totals 13 residues. Germline V gives CDR1 ENHRY, CDR2 SYGVKD. The germline V and J ends were trimmed by 8 bases and 5 bases, with 13 bases remaining between them. The rearrangement uses TRBV10-3 and TRBJ1-5; TRBD1 might be the D (5 bases). The sequence was obtained from a male donor with severe acne vulgaris. The sample consisted of blood. The CDR3: CAIGGSGDQPQHF. As DNA, the CDR3 is TGTGCCATCGGGGGGAGTGGGGATCAGCCCCAGCATTTT.